Listed below are T cell receptor beta chains from one sample, sequenced in a study of T cell responses to AZD1222 COVID-19 vaccine. Method: immunoSEQ multiplex PCR; TCRdb's copy keeps in-frame clones and lacks some. The sample consists of approximately 70,000 clones, around four fifths of them appearing once. The source material was peripheral blood, sampled on day 0 of AZD1222 vaccination. The receptors were sampled from an adult in good health. Each CDR3 is given with its conserved first and last residue. A D gene is named only where the DNA matches it firmly. Clone size is not always given. Where it is, it says once, few, many or a class for expanded clones.

TRBJ2-5,NA,NA,TRBV5-5,CASSLGPGKETQYF,TGTGCCAGCAGCTTGGGGCCAGGGAAAGAGACCCAGTACTTC
TRBJ2-1,few,NA,TRBV21-1,CASSKGCNSGGRTGHEQFF,TGTGCCAGCAGCAAAGGTTGTAATAGCGGGGGGCGGACCGGGCATGAGCAGTTCTTC
TRBJ2-3,few,NA,TRBV6-6,CASKGMGTDTQYF,TGTGCCAGCAAGGGAATGGGCACAGATACGCAGTATTTT
TRBJ2-3,NA,TRBD2,TRBV11-2,CASSIHGGGSGTDTQYF,TGTGCCAGCAGCATCCACGGGGGGGGCTCAGGCACAGATACGCAGTATTTT
TRBJ1-1,NA,TRBD1,TRBV30,CAWRVGGPPEAFF,TGTGCCTGGAGGGTAGGGGGCCCTCCTGAAGCTTTCTTT
TRBJ1-1,few,NA,TRBV5-1,CASSLEGNTEAFF,TGCGCCAGCAGCTTGGAAGGGAACACTGAAGCTTTCTTT
TRBJ1-1,NA,TRBD1,TRBV6-4,CASSDPDRGMNTEAFF,TGTGCCAGCAGTGACCCCGACAGGGGGATGAACACTGAAGCTTTCTTT
TRBJ2-5,NA,NA,TRBV3-1/TRBV3-2,CASSRGFVSVETQYF,TGTGCCAGCAGCCGGGGATTTGTGAGCGTTGAGACCCAGTACTTC
TRBJ1-1,NA,NA,TRBV10-3,CAISEWGVGSTEAFF,TGTGCCATCAGTGAGTGGGGGGTTGGAAGCACTGAAGCTTTCTTT
TRBJ2-1,NA,TRBD2,TRBV4-2,CASSQRLAGGNNEQFF,TGTGCCAGCAGCCAAAGACTAGCGGGAGGTAACAATGAGCAGTTCTTC
TRBJ2-6,NA,NA,TRBV27,CASSPYGRPGANVLTF,TGTGCCAGCAGCCCATACGGACGGCCTGGGGCCAACGTCCTGACTTTC
TRBJ1-5,NA,NA,TRBV7-2,CASSPYPGNGDQPQHF,TGTGCCAGCAGCCCCTATCCAGGCAATGGGGATCAGCCCCAGCATTTT
TRBJ1-1,NA,NA,TRBV12-3/TRBV12-4,CASSLAKGTEAFF,TGTGCCAGCAGTTTAGCGAAGGGGACTGAAGCTTTCTTT
TRBJ2-1,NA,TRBD1,TRBV11-3,CASSFSGTAQFF,TGTGCCAGCAGCTTTTCCGGGACAGCGCAGTTCTTC
TRBJ1-2,NA,TRBD1,TRBV11-3,CASSLGDRYGYTF,TGTGCCAGCAGCCTAGGGGACAGATATGGCTACACCTTC
TRBJ2-7,NA,TRBD1,TRBV6-5,CASRRDRGSYEQYF,TGTGCCAGCAGGAGGGACAGGGGCTCCTACGAGCAGTACTTC
TRBJ1-1,once,TRBD1,TRBV27,CASYLRTGGTLEAFF,TGTGCCAGCTATTTAAGGACAGGTGGGACACTGGAAGCTTTCTTT
TRBJ1-2,NA,NA,TRBV19,CASSIVGLSDNYGYTF,TGTGCCAGTAGTATAGTAGGTCTGTCAGATAACTATGGCTACACCTTC
TRBJ1-1,NA,NA,TRBV28,CASLPVDRLNTEAFF,TGTGCCAGCCTACCCGTAGACAGGTTAAACACTGAAGCTTTCTTT
TRBJ2-4,NA,NA,TRBV6-2/TRBV6-3,CASSYSLGAKNIQYF,TGTGCCAGCAGTTACTCGTTGGGTGCCAAAAACATTCAGTACTTC
TRBJ2-1,NA,NA,TRBV7-9,CASSPRTGNEQFF,TGTGCCAGCAGCCCCCGGACGGGGAATGAGCAGTTCTTC
TRBJ2-7,NA,NA,TRBV7-2,CASSLRYEQYF,TGTGCCAGCAGCTTAAGGTACGAGCAGTACTTC
TRBJ1-4,few,NA,TRBV11-2,CASSGAGPYEKLFF,TGTGCCAGCAGCGGGGCGGGACCCTATGAAAAACTGTTTTTT
TRBJ2-7,NA,NA,TRBV27,CASSRDAYEQYF,TGTGCCAGCAGTCGGGACGCCTACGAGCAGTACTTC
TRBJ2-2,few,NA,TRBV2,CASSDAGAGELFF,TGTGCCAGCAGTGATGCTGGGGCCGGGGAGCTGTTTTTT
TRBJ2-1,NA,NA,TRBV12-1,CASSFSVSGPGNEQFF,TGTGCCAGCAGCTTTTCCGTTAGCGGGCCGGGCAATGAGCAGTTCTTC
TRBJ1-6,once,TRBD1,TRBV5-1,CASSLGQGDNSPLHF,TGCGCCAGCAGCTTGGGACAGGGAGACAATTCACCCCTCCACTTT
TRBJ1-6,NA,TRBD1,TRBV7-8,CASSLEGATLHF,TGTGCCAGCAGCTTAGAGGGGGCCACCCTCCACTTT
TRBJ2-3,once,TRBD1,TRBV6-5,CASSYSTQGPDTQYF,TGTGCCAGCAGTTACTCGACACAGGGGCCAGATACGCAGTATTTT
TRBJ2-2,NA,TRBD2,TRBV4-1,CASSQGVSGGAVYNTGELFF,TGCGCCAGCAGCCAAGGAGTTAGCGGGGGGGCCGTATATAACACCGGGGAGCTGTTTTTT
TRBJ2-5,NA,TRBD2,TRBV5-4,CASSHGTSTQETQYF,TGTGCCAGCAGCCACGGGACTAGCACCCAAGAGACCCAGTACTTC
TRBJ1-6,once,NA,TRBV5-1,CASSLDGDWRSSSLHF,TGCGCCAGCAGCTTGGATGGAGATTGGAGAAGCTCATCCCTCCACTTT
TRBJ1-5,NA,NA,TRBV7-8,CASSLTDSRVSNQPQHF,TGTGCCAGCAGCTTAACGGACAGTCGGGTCAGCAATCAGCCCCAGCATTTT
TRBJ2-2,NA,TRBD1,TRBV19,CASSLQGDAGELFF,TGTGCCAGTAGTCTACAGGGGGATGCCGGGGAGCTGTTTTTT
TRBJ2-7,NA,NA,TRBV11-3,CASSLGGSYEQYF,TGTGCCAGCAGCTTAGGTGGCAGCTACGAGCAGTACTTC
TRBJ1-2,few,TRBD1,TRBV9,CASSAGQANYGYTF,TGTGCCAGCAGCGCAGGACAGGCTAACTATGGCTACACCTTC
TRBJ1-5,NA,NA,TRBV6-1,CASSESGIRKPQHF,TGTGCCAGCAGTGAGTCGGGGATCAGGAAGCCCCAGCATTTT
TRBJ2-3,NA,TRBD2,TRBV14,CASSQQRGGSSTDTQYF,TGTGCCAGCAGCCAACAGCGGGGGGGGTCTAGCACAGATACGCAGTATTTT
TRBJ2-1,NA,NA,TRBV10-3,CAISGQDNEQFF,TGTGCCATCAGTGGACAGGACAATGAGCAGTTCTTC
TRBJ2-1,NA,TRBD2,TRBV19,CASSRGGGPGEQFF,TGTGCCAGTAGTAGGGGCGGGGGACCAGGTGAGCAGTTCTTC
TRBJ1-6,NA,NA,TRBV7-2,CASSLVGSYNSPLHF,TGTGCCAGCAGCTTAGTGGGCAGCTATAATTCACCCCTCCACTTT
TRBJ2-2,NA,NA,TRBV21-1,CASSKPLGTSGTGELFF,TGTGCCAGCAGCAAACCTCTGGGGACTAGCGGGACCGGGGAGCTGTTTTTT
TRBJ1-4,NA,TRBD1,TRBV5-1,CASSLMPGGLNEKLFF,TGCGCCAGCAGCTTGATGCCAGGGGGCTTAAATGAAAAACTGTTTTTT
TRBJ2-7,NA,TRBD2,TRBV19,CASRSGLAGTYEQYF,TGTGCCAGTAGGTCAGGCCTAGCGGGTACGTACGAGCAGTACTTC
TRBJ2-7,few,TRBD2,TRBV9,CASSWGTSVDEQYF,TGTGCCAGCAGCTGGGGGACTAGCGTGGACGAGCAGTACTTC
TRBJ2-7,NA,TRBD1,TRBV6-1,CASSEKDMGQPPYEQYF,TGTGCCAGCAGTGAAAAGGACATGGGACAGCCACCCTACGAGCAGTACTTC
TRBJ2-3,NA,NA,TRBV12-3/TRBV12-4,CASLRTDTQYF,TGTGCCAGTCTACGGACGGATACGCAGTATTTT
TRBJ1-4,NA,NA,TRBV6-5,CASTGQPGLEKLFF,TGTGCCAGCACCGGACAGCCCGGGTTAGAAAAACTGTTTTTT
TRBJ1-5,NA,NA,TRBV4-3,CASSQEFQPQHF,TGCGCCAGCAGCCAAGAGTTTCAGCCCCAGCATTTT
TRBJ2-4,once,NA,TRBV19,CASSTFGGPFDIQYF,TGTGCCAGTAGTACCTTCGGGGGACCTTTCGACATTCAGTACTTC
TRBJ1-3,NA,TRBD1,TRBV18,CASSPGGQGAGNTIYF,TGTGCCAGCTCACCAGGTGGACAGGGAGCAGGAAACACCATATATTTT
TRBJ2-7,NA,TRBD1,TRBV6-5,CASRQQGARDEQYF,TGTGCCAGCAGGCAACAGGGGGCAAGGGACGAGCAGTACTTC